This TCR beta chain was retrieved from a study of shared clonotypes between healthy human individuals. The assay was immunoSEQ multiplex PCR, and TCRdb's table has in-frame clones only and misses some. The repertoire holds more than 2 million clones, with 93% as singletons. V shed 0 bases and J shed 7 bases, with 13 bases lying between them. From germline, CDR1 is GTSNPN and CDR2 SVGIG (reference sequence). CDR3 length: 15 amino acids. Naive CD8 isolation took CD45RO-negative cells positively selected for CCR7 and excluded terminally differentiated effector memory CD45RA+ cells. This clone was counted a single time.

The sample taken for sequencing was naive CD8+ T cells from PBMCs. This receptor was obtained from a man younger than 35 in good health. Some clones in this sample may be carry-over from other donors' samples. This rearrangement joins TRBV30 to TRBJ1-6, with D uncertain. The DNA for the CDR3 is TGTGCCTGGAGTGTAGGAGTCCCGCCCAATTCACCCCTCCACTTT. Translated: CAWSVGVPPNSPLHF.